This T cell receptor (beta chain) was documented in a study of shared clonotypes between healthy human individuals. Method: immunoSEQ multiplex PCR; TCRdb's copy keeps in-frame clones and lacks some. The sample includes over a million clones, 75% of them seen just once. The CDR3 has 12 residues. Unmatched junction bases numbered 10, after V lost 7 bases and J lost 15 bases. Germline CDR1 SQVTM, CDR2 ANQGSEA. Sample: memory CD4+ T cells sorted from blood. Stated subset: CD45RA-negative fraction. The genes are TRBV29-1 and TRBJ2-1, with 12 nucleotides matching TRBD1. This clonotype was obtained from a man between 18 and 29 years old in good health. The DNA of the CDR3 is TGCAGCGCAGGGACAGGGGGCTACGTGCTGTTCTTC. This codes for CSAGTGGYVLFF.